Listed below are T cell receptor beta chains from one sample, sequenced in a study of blood T cells in healthy people across ages. TCRdb independently ran MiXCR on the 5' RACE reads; one entry per CDR3 protein. The table shows just over 800,000 distinct CDR3 sequences, with approximately 59% occurring only once. The sequenced sample was blood. Receptors were obtained from a man aged 25-40 years in good health. Each CDR3 is given with its conserved first and last residue. A D gene is named only where the DNA matches it firmly. Clone size is not always given. Where it is, it says once, few, many or a class for expanded clones.

clone size: .
D gene: .
J gene: TRBJ1-2
V gene: TRBV20-1
CDR3 protein: CSTGTNYGYTF
CDR3 DNA: TGCAGTACGGGGACAAACTATGGCTACACCTTC

clone size: .
D gene: .
J gene: TRBJ2-2
V gene: TRBV30
CDR3 protein: CAWGDIGELFF
CDR3 DNA: TGTGCCTGGGGGGATATTGGGGAGCTGTTTTTT

clone size: .
D gene: .
J gene: TRBJ2-3
V gene: TRBV7-2
CDR3 protein: CASRGGGRRDTQYF
CDR3 DNA: TGTGCCAGCAGGGGGGGTGGCCGGAGAGATACGCAGTATTTT

clone size: .
D gene: .
J gene: TRBJ1-1
V gene: TRBV6-6
CDR3 protein: CASSTTGNRANTEAFF
CDR3 DNA: TGTGCCAGCAGCACCACCGGGAACAGGGCGAACACTGAAGCTTTCTTT

clone size: few
D gene: .
J gene: TRBJ1-2
V gene: TRBV20-1
CDR3 protein: CSARVPGTEYGYTF
CDR3 DNA: TGCAGTGCTAGAGTGCCCGGGACGGAGTATGGCTACACCTTC

clone size: .
D gene: .
J gene: TRBJ2-7
V gene: TRBV9
CDR3 protein: CASSKSWGDYEQYF
CDR3 DNA: TGTGCCAGCAGCAAATCGTGGGGAGACTACGAGCAGTACTTC

clone size: .
D gene: .
J gene: TRBJ1-4
V gene: TRBV7-2
CDR3 protein: CASSSRGLGEKLFF
CDR3 DNA: TGTGCCAGCAGCTCTAGGGGACTTGGTGAAAAACTGTTTTTT

clone size: few
D gene: TRBD1
J gene: TRBJ2-7
V gene: TRBV9
CDR3 protein: CASSPTPWTGSYEQYF
CDR3 DNA: TGTGCCAGCAGCCCCACGCCCTGGACAGGCTCCTACGAGCAGTACTTC

clone size: .
D gene: TRBD2
J gene: TRBJ2-1
V gene: TRBV3-1
CDR3 protein: CASSQGWGTSANEQFF
CDR3 DNA: TGTGCCAGCAGCCAAGGTTGGGGGACTAGCGCGAATGAGCAGTTCTTC

clone size: .
D gene: .
J gene: TRBJ1-1
V gene: TRBV27
CDR3 protein: CASSSRHVILTTEAFF
CDR3 DNA: TGTGCCAGCAGTTCCCGACATGTCATCTTGACGACTGAAGCTTTCTTT